These 20 T cell receptor beta chains were all obtained from the same sample, sequenced in a study of PD-L1 blockade in urothelial cancer. Here immunoSEQ multiplex PCR was the method, and the copy in TCRdb shows in-frame clones only, minus some. The sample carries about 20,000 clones, about 91% recorded once. The starting material was PBMCs, obtained around atezolizumab (anti-PD-L1) treatment. These receptors were taken from a man in his forties or fifties with urothelial cancer.

The gene calls are TRBV5-1 and TRBJ2-5; 11 nucleotides match TRBD2. The CDR3 runs 15 residues. The J segment lost 1 base and the V segment lost 4 bases, leaving 3 bases of the junction unmatched. Germline V gives CDR1 SGHRS, CDR2 YFSETQ. CDR3 sequence reads: CASSGGTSGQETQYF. CDR3 in DNA: TGCGCCAGCAGCGGTGGGACTAGCGGCCAAGAGACCCAGTACTTC. The full variable domain, with the rest looked up from reference TRBV5-1 and TRBJ2-5, is KAGVTQTPRYLIKTRGQQVTLSCSPISGHRSVSWYQQTPGQGLQFLFEYFSETQRNKGNFPGRFSGRQFSNSRSEMNVSTLELGDSALYLCASSGGTSGQETQYFGPGTRLLVL.

This clone was seen once. The chain recombines TRBV6-5 with TRBJ2-5; 8 bases are a match to TRBD1. CDR1 is MNHEY and CDR2 is SVGAGI in the germline V gene. This CDR3 comprises 13 residues. Unmatched junction bases numbered 4, after V lost 6 bases and J lost 4 bases. Here the CDR3 reads CASRGQGGETQYF. The CDR3 DNA sequence: TGTGCCAGCAGAGGACAGGGTGGAGAGACCCAGTACTTC.

V is TRBV19 and J is TRBJ2-1; TRBD1 matches 9 bases. V was clipped by 5 bases and J by 7 bases; unmatched bases: 3. CDR1 LNHDA and CDR2 SQIVND come from the germline V gene (reference sequence). CDR3 length equals 13 residues. CDR3 bases: TGTGCCAGTAGTCCGACAGGGGGGAATGAGCAGTTCTTC. It codes for CASSPTGGNEQFF. Based on the CDR3 plus reference TRBV19 and TRBJ2-1, the full variable domain is DGGITQSPKYLFRKEGQNVTLSCEQNLNHDAMYWYRQDPGQGLRLIYYSQIVNDFQKGDIAEGYSVSREKKESFPLTVTSAQKNPTAFYLCASSPTGGNEQFFGPGTRLTVL.

The table lists this clone with a count of one. The chain carries TRBV5-1 and TRBJ2-1, with a tentative D call TRBD1 (6 bases). Trimming took off 0 bases at V and 9 bases at J, with 19 bases between the two ends. CDR3 length equals 16 residues. The germline CDR1 and CDR2 sequences are SGHRS and YFSETQ. The CDR3 coding sequence is TGCGCCAGCAGCTTGGTGTCAGGGGTGTTGGAAGGTGAGCAGTTCTTC. It yields the protein CASSLVSGVLEGEQFF. Together with reference TRBV5-1 and TRBJ2-1, the CDR3 gives the full variable domain: KAGVTQTPRYLIKTRGQQVTLSCSPISGHRSVSWYQQTPGQGLQFLFEYFSETQRNKGNFPGRFSGRQFSNSRSEMNVSTLELGDSALYLCASSLVSGVLEGEQFFGPGTRLTVL.

This clone turned up a few times. The chain recombines TRBV28 with TRBJ2-5; D is ambiguous. Trimming removed 6 bases at V and 2 bases at J, with 19 bases between. Looked up from germline, CDR1 is MDHEN and CDR2 is SYDVKM. CDR3 length equals 16 residues. The CDR3: CASRPNGQFSQETQYF. CDR3 DNA: TGTGCCAGCAGACCTAATGGGCAGTTCAGTCAAGAGACCCAGTACTTC.

The rearrangement uses TRBV9 and TRBJ2-3; D possibly corresponds to TRBD1 (6 bases). The CDR3 totals 16 residues. The V gene lost 0 bases and the J gene lost 2 bases, with 13 bases spanning the gap. Germline values: CDR1 SGDLS, CDR2 YYNGEE. The CDR3 is CASSVGGRGHTDTQYF. The CDR3 DNA is TGTGCCAGCAGCGTAGGGGGGCGCGGCCACACAGATACGCAGTATTTT.

The chain employs TRBV20-1 and TRBJ1-1, with 7 positions matching TRBD1. Germline CDR1 is DFQATT and CDR2 is SNEGSKA (reference sequence). This CDR3 region has 11 residues. V gave up 0 bases and J gave up 8 bases; unmatched junction bases: 0. CDR3: CSAREDREAFF. Here the CDR3 DNA reads TGCAGTGCTAGAGAGGACAGGGAAGCTTTCTTT.

The CDR3 DNA follows: TGCGCCAGCAGCCCCGGAACTAGCGGGAGGGCCGACGAGCAGTACTTC. Translated: CASSPGTSGRADEQYF. This chain joins TRBV4-3 and TRBJ2-7; 13 bases map to TRBD2. Trimming at V came to 4 bases and at J to 5 bases, leaving 8 bases not matched to a gene. CDR3 length: 16 amino acids. Germline assignment: CDR1 LGHNA and CDR2 YSLEER.

The CDR3, as DNA: TGTGCCAGCAGAGCTACTAGAACAGATACGCAGTATTTT. It yields the protein CASRATRTDTQYF. This chain joins TRBV6-5 and TRBJ2-3, with D maybe TRBD2 (5 bases). The CDR3 covers 13 residues. CDR1 is MNHEY and CDR2 is SVGAGI in the germline V gene. V lost 6 bases, J lost 3 bases, and 10 bases lay in between.

The chain carries TRBV2 and TRBJ1-4, with D maybe TRBD1 (6 bases). This CDR3 is 14 amino acids long. V shed 6 bases and J shed 8 bases, with 16 bases lying between them. Per germline, CDR1 SNHLY and CDR2 FYNNEI. The CDR3: CASRFRDTGEKLFF. The CDR3 nucleotides read TGTGCCAGCAGGTTCCGGGACACCGGAGAAAAACTGTTTTTT.

J is TRBJ2-3 and V is TRBV15; 8 nucleotides align to TRBD2. Looked up from germline, CDR1 is LNHNV and CDR2 is YYDKDF (reference sequence). The CDR3 loop spans 15 amino acids. With 4 bases clipped from V and 7 bases from J, the junction kept 10 bases outside the gene matches. CDR3 sequence reads: CATSIRGVAGNTQYF. The CDR3 region has the DNA TGTGCCACCAGCATCCGGGGGGTAGCGGGGAATACGCAGTATTTT. Drawing the rest from reference TRBV15 and TRBJ2-3, the complete variable domain is DAMVIQNPRYQVTQFGKPVTLSCSQTLNHNVMYWYQQKSSQAPKLLFHYYDKDFNNEADTPDNFQSRRPNTSFCFLDIRSPGLGDTAMYLCATSIRGVAGNTQYFGPGTRLTVL.

The chain joins TRBV5-5 to TRBJ2-7; maybe TRBD1 (6 bases). Trimming stripped 2 bases from V and 6 bases from J, with 12 bases between. Per germline, CDR1 SGHKS and CDR2 YYEKEE (reference sequence). This CDR3 comprises 13 residues. Here the CDR3 reads CASSLQGPAEQYF. The CDR3 DNA reads as TGTGCCAGCAGCTTACAGGGCCCGGCCGAGCAGTACTTC.

The J gene is TRBJ2-2, the V gene TRBV27; 9 bases are a match to TRBD1. Trimming removed 7 bases from V and 2 bases from J; junction bases left unmatched: 2. The CDR3 runs to 14 residues. Germline-derived CDR1 and CDR2 are MNHEY and SMNVEV (reference sequence). CDR3 DNA sequence: TGTGCCAGCAAAACAGGGGGCAACACCGGGGAGCTGTTTTTT. Translated: CASKTGGNTGELFF.

This sequence joins TRBV5-1 and TRBJ1-6; 8 bases map to TRBD1. CDR3 length: 16 amino acids. V trimming: 5 bases; J trimming: 9 bases; junction bases outside the gene matches: 13. The germline V gene has CDR1 SGHRS and CDR2 YFSETQ. CDR3 in DNA: TGCGCCAGCAGGACCACAGGGGGGCTCAACCCTTCACCCCTCCACTTT. Translating it yields CASRTTGGLNPSPLHF. Filled out from reference TRBV5-1 and TRBJ1-6, the complete variable domain reads KAGVTQTPRYLIKTRGQQVTLSCSPISGHRSVSWYQQTPGQGLQFLFEYFSETQRNKGNFPGRFSGRQFSNSRSEMNVSTLELGDSALYLCASRTTGGLNPSPLHFGNGTRLTVT.

The genes are TRBV7-9 and TRBJ1-1, with 7 bases matching TRBD1. The germline CDR1 and CDR2 sequences are SEHNR and FQNEAQ (reference sequence). The V gene end was trimmed by 5 bases and the J gene end by 1 base; junction bases not matched to a gene: 16. The CDR3 runs to 18 residues. The CDR3 loop is CASSPTGSGGRSNTEAFF. The CDR3 coding sequence is TGTGCCAGCAGCCCAACGGGGTCAGGGGGACGGTCGAACACTGAAGCTTTCTTT.

The rearrangement uses TRBV5-6 and TRBJ2-5; 10 bases fit TRBD1. The germline CDR1 and CDR2 sequences are SGHDT and YYEEEE. Unmatched junction bases numbered 6, after V lost 2 bases and J lost 5 bases. CDR3 size: 15 residues. CDR3 region: CASSLTGQGSETQYF. The CDR3 DNA follows: TGTGCCAGCAGCTTAACGGGACAGGGGTCGGAGACCCAGTACTTC.

The V and J genes are TRBV6-5 and TRBJ1-6; D ambiguous. The germline CDR1 and CDR2 sequences are MNHEY and SVGAGI. The CDR3 length is 13 residues. Trimming pared 6 bases from V and 8 bases from J, leaving 11 bases between. The CDR3 sequence is CASREALDSPLHF. The CDR3, as DNA: TGTGCCAGCAGGGAGGCCCTAGATTCACCCCTCCACTTT.

The chain employs TRBV7-7 and TRBJ2-3, with 7 bases that match TRBD1. The J segment lost 5 bases and the V segment lost 5 bases, leaving 7 bases of the junction unmatched. Per the germline V gene, CDR1 is SSHAT and CDR2 is FNYEAQ (reference sequence). The CDR3 is 14 residues long. CDR3 coding DNA: TGTGCCAGCAGCGCGACAGGGTCGGGAGATACGCAGTATTTT. Translating it yields CASSATGSGDTQYF. Complete variable domain (other parts from reference TRBV7-7 and TRBJ2-3): GAGVSQSPRYKVTKRGQDVTLRCDPISSHATLYWYQQALGQGPEFLTYFNYEAQPDKSGLPSDRFSAERPEGSISTLTIQRTEQRDSAMYRCASSATGSGDTQYFGPGTRLTVL.

This chain uses TRBV5-4 with TRBJ2-6, with unresolved D. This CDR3 has 15 residues. Germline loops: CDR1 SGHNT, CDR2 YYREEE (reference sequence). The V end was cut by 0 bases, the J end by 0 bases, with 4 bases between. CDR3 sequence reads: CASSLAGSGANVLTF. CDR3 DNA: TGTGCCAGCAGCTTGGCAGGCTCTGGGGCCAACGTCCTGACTTTC.

The V gene is TRBV15, the J gene TRBJ2-1; D is possibly TRBD1 (5 bases). V was trimmed by 8 bases and J by 8 bases, leaving 16 bases between them. Germline CDR1 is LNHNV and CDR2 is YYDKDF (reference sequence). The CDR3 length is 13 residues. DNA of the CDR3: TGTGCCACCTCACGGCCAGGGCGGTATGAGCAGTTCTTC. Amino acids: CATSRPGRYEQFF.